This record concerns one T cell receptor beta chain sequence. The sample comes from a study of T cell changes during pregnancy in multiple sclerosis. The CDR3 runs to 16 residues. Germline values: CDR1 WSHSY, CDR2 SAAADI. The J segment lost 0 bases and the V segment lost 4 bases, leaving 7 bases of the junction unmatched. TCRdb's copy holds only in-frame clones and misses some; the assay was immunoSEQ multiplex PCR. The sample has about 56,000 clones, about 90% seen once. The chain is built from TRBV10-2 and TRBJ2-7; 9 nucleotides agree with TRBD2. Sequenced material: CD4+ T cells from peripheral blood mononuclear cells, taken in the second trimester of pregnancy. This TCR derives from a female donor with multiple sclerosis, enrolled in a pregnancy study. The CDR3 sequence is CASSVSSGGPSYEQYF. The CDR3 DNA follows: TGCGCCAGCAGTGTAAGTAGCGGGGGACCCTCCTACGAGCAGTACTTC.